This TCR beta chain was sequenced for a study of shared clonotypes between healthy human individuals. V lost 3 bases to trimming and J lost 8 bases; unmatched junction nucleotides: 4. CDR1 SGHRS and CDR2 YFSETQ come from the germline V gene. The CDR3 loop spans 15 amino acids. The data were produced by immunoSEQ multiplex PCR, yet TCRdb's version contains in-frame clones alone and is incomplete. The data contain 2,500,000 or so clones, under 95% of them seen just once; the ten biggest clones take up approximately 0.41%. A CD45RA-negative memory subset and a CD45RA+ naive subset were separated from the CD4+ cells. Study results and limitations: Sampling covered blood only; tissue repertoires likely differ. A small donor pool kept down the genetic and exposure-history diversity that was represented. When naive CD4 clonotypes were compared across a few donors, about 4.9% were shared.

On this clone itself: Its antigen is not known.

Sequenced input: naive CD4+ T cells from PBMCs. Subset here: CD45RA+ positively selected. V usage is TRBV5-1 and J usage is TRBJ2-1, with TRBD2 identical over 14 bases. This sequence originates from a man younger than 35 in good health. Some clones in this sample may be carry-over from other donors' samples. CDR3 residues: CASSWTSGRTDEQFF. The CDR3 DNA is TGCGCCAGCAGCTGGACTAGCGGGAGGACTGATGAGCAGTTCTTC.